One and the same sample provided the 25 T cell receptor beta chains below, sequenced in a study of T cells after yellow fever vaccination. Each CDR3 protein is one row after TCRdb ran MiXCR on the 5' RACE reads. The data show roughly 170,000 distinct CDR3 sequences, approximately 6.2% seen once. The sequencing used CD4+ T cells sorted from PBMCs, collected on the day of the first yellow fever vaccination. The receptors were gathered from a man aged 18 to 29 who received the YFV17D yellow fever vaccine.

This clonotype appeared many times. V usage is TRBV20-1 and J usage is TRBJ1-3, with unresolved D. V lost 6 bases, J lost 1 base, and 13 bases lay in between. CDR1 and CDR2 from the germline V gene are DFQATT and SNEGSKA (reference sequence). The CDR3 covers 14 residues. As DNA, the CDR3 is TGCAGTGCACCCGGTCTGGGGTCTGGAAACACCATATATTTT. This translates into CSAPGLGSGNTIYF.

Ten or more counts support this clonotype. This chain uses TRBV7-2 with TRBJ2-5; 11 bases match TRBD2. Germline V gene sequence: CDR1 SGHTA, CDR2 FQGNSA. The trim removed 5 bases at V and 5 bases at J, leaving 10 bases unmatched. The CDR3 sequence is 16 residues long. CDR3 sequence reads: CASSPRGLAAYETQYF. As DNA, the CDR3 is TGTGCCAGCAGCCCTAGGGGACTAGCGGCCTATGAGACCCAGTACTTC. Full variable domain (remainder filled in from reference TRBV7-2 and TRBJ2-5): GAGVSQSPSNKVTEKGKDVELRCDPISGHTALYWYRQSLGQGLEFLIYFQGNSAPDKSGLPSDRFSAERTGGSVSTLTIQRTQQEDSAVYLCASSPRGLAAYETQYFGPGTRLLVL.

There are a few counts of this clonotype. V gene TRBV20-1 combines with J gene TRBJ2-7, with TRBD2 matching 10 bases. Germline CDR1 reads DFQATT; CDR2 reads SNEGSKA (reference sequence). The junction had 4 bases not matched to a gene; V was cut back by 1 base and J by 4 bases. The CDR3 length is 14 residues. As DNA, the CDR3 is TGCAGTGCTAGAGGGACGACTAGCGGGTACGAGCAGTACTTC. Amino acids: CSARGTTSGYEQYF.

The table lists this clonotype with many counts. The rearrangement links TRBV5-5 to TRBJ2-2; 8 nucleotides agree with TRBD1. Germline CDR1 SGHKS, CDR2 YYEKEE (reference sequence). The CDR3 loop spans 15 amino acids. V lost 4 bases, J lost 5 bases, and 7 bases stayed unmatched. The CDR3 DNA sequence: TGTGCCAGCAGCGAGACAGGGGTATTGACCGGGGAGCTGTTTTTT. Protein: CASSETGVLTGELFF.

In DNA form, the CDR3 reads TGTGCCAGCAGTGAAGCGCTAAAGGACTATGGCTACACCTTC. Translated: CASSEALKDYGYTF. J is TRBJ1-2 and V is TRBV6-1; unclear D gene. V was pared by 0 bases and J by 3 bases, with 8 bases between. The germline CDR1 and CDR2 sequences are MNHNS and SASEGT. This CDR3 comprises 14 residues.

This clonotype was counted between two and nine times. The chain combines TRBV7-2 with TRBJ2-2; D is unclear. Trimming took off 5 bases at V and 3 bases at J, with 16 bases between the two ends. CDR1 and CDR2 (germline): SGHTA, FQGNSA. The CDR3 has 16 residues. The CDR3 here is CASSVGSAAYTGELFF. The CDR3 nucleotides read TGTGCCAGCAGCGTAGGCTCGGCGGCGTACACCGGGGAGCTGTTTTTT.

This clonotype was observed at least ten times. The J gene is TRBJ2-5, the V gene TRBV28, with 14 nucleotides matching TRBD2. The CDR3 covers 16 residues. Trimming at V came to 4 bases and at J to 4 bases, leaving 5 bases not matched to a gene. The germline V gene encodes CDR1 MDHEN and CDR2 SYDVKM. CDR3 region: CASSSPTSGGAETQYF. The CDR3 DNA follows: TGTGCCAGCAGTTCGCCGACTAGCGGGGGGGCAGAGACCCAGTACTTC.

This clonotype was picked up many times. This chain connects TRBV10-3 to TRBJ2-1; D might be TRBD1 or TRBD2, each matching 5 bases. Trimming stripped 6 bases from V and 3 bases from J, with 18 bases between. This CDR3 is 16 amino acids long. Germline assignment: CDR1 ENHRY and CDR2 SYGVKD. CDR3 sequence: CAISSRGRSLYNEQFF. The CDR3 DNA follows: TGTGCCATCAGCAGCCGGGGCCGCTCCCTCTACAATGAGCAGTTCTTC.

The chain uses TRBV20-1 and TRBJ1-4; 10 positions agree with TRBD1. V lost 6 bases, J lost 7 bases, and 5 bases stayed unmatched. Germline V gives CDR1 DFQATT, CDR2 SNEGSKA (reference sequence). The CDR3 is 13 amino acids. CDR3 DNA: TGCAGTGCGCTCCGGGACAGGGGTGAAAAACTGTTTTTT. This translates into CSALRDRGEKLFF.

The chain combines TRBV4-3 with TRBJ1-2, with 7 bases fitting TRBD1. Germline V gives CDR1 LGHNA, CDR2 YSLEER. V lost 2 bases and J lost 6; bases outside the gene matches: 3. The CDR3 is 13 amino acids. The CDR3 nucleotides read TGCGCCAGCAGCCAACCTACAGGGGATGGCTACACCTTC. It translates to CASSQPTGDGYTF.

The chain carries TRBV12-3 or TRBV12-4 and TRBJ2-2; D call uncertain. This CDR3 has 13 amino acids. The V end was cut by 7 bases, the J end by 1 base, with 7 bases between. The DNA for the CDR3 is TGTGCCAGCAAATCTTTGAACACCGGGGAGCTGTTTTTT. Translation gives CASKSLNTGELFF.

At least ten counts were recorded for this clonotype. The J gene is TRBJ2-1, the V gene TRBV7-2, with TRBD1 as a possible D gene (5 bases). CDR3 length equals 13 residues. Trimming left V 5 bases short and J 6 bases short, with 11 bases between. Germline values: CDR1 SGHTA, CDR2 FQGNSA. For the CDR3, the DNA is TGTGCCAGCAGCCCATGGGGCGTCAATGAGCAGTTCTTC. It specifies CASSPWGVNEQFF.

This clonotype was observed a handful of times. V usage is TRBV15 and J usage is TRBJ1-1; D is uncertain. CDR1 is LNHNV and CDR2 is YYDKDF in the germline V gene (reference sequence). The CDR3 has 13 residues. Trimming left V 1 base short and J 5 bases short, with 8 bases between. CDR3 sequence (DNA): TGTGCCACCAGCAGAGGCGGGAGGACTGAAGCTTTCTTT. Its translation: CATSRGGRTEAFF.

CDR3 DNA: TGCGCCAGCAGCCAAGACGGTTGGGGGTTCGAAAAACTGTTTTTT. It codes for CASSQDGWGFEKLFF. The chain couples TRBV4-1 to TRBJ1-4; tentatively, D is TRBD1 (5 bases). Germline CDR1 MGHRA, CDR2 YSYEKL. V dropped 0 bases and J dropped 8 bases, with 13 bases sitting between them. The CDR3 extends over 15 amino acids.

This clonotype was seen more than once but under ten times. The CDR3 sequence is CASSFAGGMADTQYF. The DNA for the CDR3 is TGTGCCAGCAGCTTCGCAGGGGGCATGGCAGATACGCAGTATTTT. The gene calls are TRBV7-2 and TRBJ2-3, with 8 bases fitting TRBD1. The trim removed 3 bases at V and 4 bases at J, leaving 6 bases unmatched. This CDR3 region has 15 residues. CDR1 and CDR2 (germline): SGHTA, FQGNSA.

This chain connects TRBV19 to TRBJ1-2; D is unclear. Trimming took 5 bases from V and 4 from J, leaving 11 bases between them. This CDR3 is 13 amino acids long. The V gene's germline CDR1 is LNHDA and CDR2 SQIVND (reference sequence). In DNA, the CDR3 is TGTGCCAGTAGTCTTGGACGTATCTATGGCTACACCTTC. Residues: CASSLGRIYGYTF.

The rearrangement uses TRBV7-2 and TRBJ2-7; weak D call: TRBD1 (6 bases). Germline V gives CDR1 SGHTA, CDR2 FQGNSA. The germline V and J ends were trimmed by 5 bases and 0 bases, with 11 bases remaining between them. CDR3 size: 14 residues. Here the CDR3 reads CASSPGTLSYEQYF. The CDR3 nucleotides read TGTGCCAGCAGCCCGGGGACACTCTCCTACGAGCAGTACTTC.

This clonotype was observed many times. The chain combines TRBV20-1 with TRBJ2-7; 10 nucleotides agree with TRBD1. V lost 5 bases and J lost 4; bases outside the gene matches: 8. Germline values: CDR1 DFQATT, CDR2 SNEGSKA (reference sequence). The CDR3 sequence is 14 residues long. In DNA, the CDR3 is TGCAGTGCTCGCCCGGGACAGGGGACGTACGAGCAGTACTTC. Its protein is CSARPGQGTYEQYF.

This chain connects TRBV20-1 to TRBJ1-4; D possibly corresponds to TRBD1 (5 bases). CDR3 length: 15 residues. Trimming left V 3 bases short and J 8 bases short, with 19 bases between. Germline-derived CDR1 and CDR2 are DFQATT and SNEGSKA (reference sequence). CDR3 loop: CSARHTEGAGEKLFF. The CDR3 region has the DNA TGCAGTGCTAGGCACACAGAAGGGGCCGGAGAAAAACTGTTTTTT.

This clonotype was counted ten times or more. The V gene is TRBV5-5, the J gene TRBJ1-2, with unresolved D. Trimming removed 1 base from V and 6 bases from J, with 7 bases in between. From germline, CDR1 is SGHKS and CDR2 YYEKEE (reference sequence). The CDR3 spans 12 residues. The CDR3 is CASSLNTDGYTF. The CDR3, as DNA: TGTGCCAGCAGCTTGAACACAGATGGCTACACCTTC.

In its sample, this clonotype was seen many times. The chain combines TRBV4-2 with TRBJ2-1; 11 positions agree with TRBD1. The V and J ends lost 3 bases and 4 bases, in that order; junction bases with no gene match: 2. This CDR3 comprises 15 residues. The germline V gene encodes CDR1 LGHNA and CDR2 YNFKEQ. The CDR3 loop is CASSHGTGGYNEQFF. The CDR3 DNA is TGTGCCAGCAGCCACGGGACAGGGGGATACAATGAGCAGTTCTTC.

Points on this clonotype: A much larger clonotype is one base distant, so this may be a read error. Here the CDR3 reads CASSQTKAESGTDTQYF. In nucleotides, the CDR3 is TGTGCCAGCAGCCAGACGAAGGCGGAATCAGGCACAGATACGCAGTATTTT. This chain connects TRBV4-2 to TRBJ2-3; D unclear. Germline V CDR1 and CDR2: LGHNA, YNFKEQ. The germline V and J ends were trimmed by 3 bases and 1 base, with 17 bases remaining between them. CDR3 length: 17 amino acids.

V usage is TRBV6-5 and J usage is TRBJ1-2; 9 bases line up with TRBD1. V trimming: 0 bases; J trimming: 4 bases; junction bases outside the gene matches: 6. The CDR3 extends over 16 amino acids. The V gene's germline CDR1 is MNHEY and CDR2 SVGAGI. The CDR3 region is CASSYSGGTGFYGYTF. CDR3 DNA: TGTGCCAGCAGTTACTCGGGAGGGACAGGGTTCTATGGCTACACCTTC.

The V and J genes are TRBV20-1 and TRBJ2-1; 15 nucleotides align to TRBD2. The V gene end was trimmed by 4 bases and the J gene end by 7 bases; junction bases not matched to a gene: 5. Germline V gene sequence: CDR1 DFQATT, CDR2 SNEGSKA (reference sequence). This CDR3 has 15 amino acids. The CDR3 is CSANYGLAGGNEQFF. In nucleotides, the CDR3 is TGCAGTGCTAACTACGGACTAGCGGGAGGGAATGAGCAGTTCTTC.

This clonotype was counted at least ten times. The chain has TRBV5-1 and TRBJ1-6; unclear D gene. Germline V gives CDR1 SGHRS, CDR2 YFSETQ. V gave up 3 bases and J gave up 0 bases, with 10 bases separating them. The CDR3 sequence is 16 residues long. CDR3 residues: CASSSGVSSYNSPLHF. In nucleotides, the CDR3 is TGCGCCAGCAGCTCGGGAGTGAGCTCCTATAATTCACCCCTCCACTTT.